Below, 29 T cell receptor beta chains from the same sample are listed, as sequenced in a study of regulatory T cells in long-lasting Graves disease. Time point reported: newly diagnosed GD, antithyroid drugs for less than 3 months. Making the TCR library involved RNA that had been extracted from PBMCs. Libraries of TCR beta came from iRepertoire HTBI primers plus Arm-PCR of CDR3 regions. TCRdb analysed the multiplex PCR reads with MiXCR anew, one entry per CDR3 protein. The sample has 400,000 to 500,000 distinct CDR3 sequences, approximately 15% seen once. The sample was also linked to a second study, of T cells in Graves' hyperthyroidism and ophthalmopathy.

Sequences were derived from peripheral blood mononuclear cells (PBMCs), sampled at new diagnosis, from a patient treated with antithyroid drugs. The receptors derive from a woman aged 45-60 years with Graves disease.

This clonotype was seen only a few times. At one end the junction does not follow the germline gene, possibly because of a read error. The chain has TRBV12-3 or TRBV12-4 and TRBJ2-1, with a weak D call TRBD2 (6 bases). This CDR3 spans 11 amino acids. CDR3 sequence: CASSLRRTGSF. Written as DNA, the CDR3 is TGTGCCAGCAGTTTACGGAGGACCGGGAGTTTC.

This clonotype showed up many times. The chain couples TRBV5-4 to TRBJ2-3; 11 bases are a match to TRBD2. This CDR3 is 16 amino acids long. Germline trimming cut 1 base from V and 2 bases from J; bases unmatched to any gene: 3. Germline V gene data show CDR1 as SGHNT and CDR2 as YYREEE (reference sequence). CDR3 in DNA: TGTGCCAGCAGCTTGAAGACTAGCGGGAACACAGATACGCAGTATTTT. This codes for CASSLKTSGNTDTQYF. Full variable domain (missing parts from reference TRBV5-4 and TRBJ2-3): ETGVTQSPTHLIKTRGQQVTLRCSSQSGHNTVSWYQQALGQGPQFIFQYYREEENGRGNFPPRFSGLQFPNYSSELNVNALELDDSALYLCASSLKTSGNTDTQYFGPGTRLTVL.

This clonotype appeared many times. The chain employs TRBV29-1 and TRBJ1-1; D is perhaps TRBD1 (5 bases). This CDR3 is built from 12 residues. V dropped 0 bases and J dropped 5 bases, with 7 bases sitting between them. Germline CDR1 and CDR2: SQVTM and ANQGSEA. This chain's CDR3 is CSVEERGTEAFF. CDR3 DNA sequence: TGCAGCGTTGAAGAAAGGGGTACTGAAGCTTTCTTT.

To note about this clonotype: The junction departs from the called germline gene at one end, perhaps through a read error. The chain links TRBV11-2 to TRBJ2-7, with a tentative D call TRBD1 (5 bases). The CDR3 runs 15 residues. Germline-derived CDR1 and CDR2 are SGHAT and FQNNGV. The CDR3 nucleotides are TGTGCCAGCAGCTTAGGGCAGGGCCTCTCCGACGAGCAGTACTTC. The encoded protein is CASSLGQGLSDEQYF.

V and J are TRBV7-9 and TRBJ2-1; TRBD1 might be the D (6 bases). Germline V gene data show CDR1 as SEHNR and CDR2 as FQNEAQ (reference sequence). Trimming took off 5 bases at V and 7 bases at J, with 21 bases between the two ends. The CDR3 length is 16 residues. The CDR3: CASSTYRARSMNEQFF. In DNA, the CDR3 is TGTGCCAGCAGCACCTACAGGGCGCGCAGTATGAATGAGCAGTTCTTC.

V is TRBV29-1 and J is TRBJ2-3; TRBD1 matches 10 bases. J lost 4 bases, V lost 5 bases, and 6 bases had no gene match. The CDR3 runs to 14 residues. The germline V gene encodes CDR1 SQVTM and CDR2 ANQGSEA. CDR3 sequence (DNA): TGCAGCGTTCTGGGACAGGGGAACTCAGATACGCAGTATTTT. Its translation is CSVLGQGNSDTQYF.

Only a few counts were recorded for this clonotype. J is TRBJ2-2 and V is TRBV5-1; no clear D gene. Germline V gives CDR1 SGHRS, CDR2 YFSETQ. The V and J ends lost 6 bases and 6 bases respectively, with 9 bases between them. The CDR3 runs 12 residues. CDR3: CASMDYAGELFF. CDR3 DNA: TGCGCCAGCATGGATTACGCCGGGGAGCTGTTTTTT.

The CDR3 DNA is TGTGCCAGCAGCTCCCGCGGACTAGCGGGAGGTGGGACGCAGTATTTT. Amino acids: CASSSRGLAGGGTQYF. The chain is built from TRBV7-2 and TRBJ2-3; 14 bases match TRBD2. The V and J ends lost 4 bases and 9 bases, in that order; junction bases with no gene match: 9. From germline, CDR1 is SGHTA and CDR2 FQGNSA. This CDR3 contains 16 residues.

A few counts support this clonotype. The V call is TRBV11-2, the J call TRBJ1-2; D is undetermined. Between the trimmed V and J ends, which lost 6 bases and 1 base, there was a span of 15 bases. The CDR3 contains 15 residues. Germline V CDR1 and CDR2: SGHAT, FQNNGV. The CDR3 is CASRPLGSNNYGYTF. DNA of the CDR3: TGTGCCAGCAGGCCCCTGGGGTCCAATAACTATGGCTACACCTTC.

This clonotype was counted many times. The chain is built from TRBV28 and TRBJ1-1; TRBD1 might be the D (6 bases). Trimming stripped 1 base from V and 4 bases from J, with 10 bases between. The germline V gene encodes CDR1 MDHEN and CDR2 SYDVKM. The CDR3 covers 14 residues. The CDR3 sequence is CASSLLPRGTEAFF. The CDR3 region has the DNA TGTGCCAGCAGTTTATTACCCAGGGGCACTGAAGCTTTCTTT.

This rearrangement joins TRBV5-4 to TRBJ1-4, with no clear D. In germline, CDR1 is SGHNT, CDR2 YYREEE (reference sequence). The CDR3 is made up of 12 amino acids. Trimming cost V 2 bases and J 4 bases, with 3 bases left between them. The CDR3 spells CASSFGNEKLFF. The CDR3 coding sequence is TGTGCCAGCAGCTTTGGTAATGAAAAACTGTTTTTT.

This clonotype was recorded a few times. This clone may be a read error of a much larger clone one base away. The chain uses TRBV7-9 and TRBJ2-7, with 12 bases matching TRBD1. Germline V gives CDR1 SEHNR, CDR2 FQNEAQ (reference sequence). J was trimmed by 7 bases and V by 10 bases; bases with no gene match: 5. This CDR3 comprises 12 residues. The CDR3 DNA reads as TGTGCCACGGGACAGGGGGCCAATGAGCAGTACTTC. As protein: CATGQGANEQYF.

This clonotype was seen repeatedly, ten times or more. The chain couples TRBV28 to TRBJ2-2; the D call may be TRBD1 or TRBD2 (5 bases each). Trimming cost V 0 bases and J 4 bases, with 12 bases left between them. The length of the CDR3 is 16 residues. Germline loops: CDR1 MDHEN, CDR2 SYDVKM. The chain's CDR3 is CASSLWAGTSTGELFF. The CDR3 nucleotides read TGTGCCAGCAGTTTATGGGCCGGGACCTCCACCGGGGAGCTGTTTTTT.

The V and J genes are TRBV9 and TRBJ2-7; TRBD2 is a possible D gene (5 bases). V was clipped by 0 bases and J by 5 bases, with 15 bases between them. This CDR3 is 15 amino acids long. Germline CDR1 is SGDLS and CDR2 is YYNGEE. CDR3 protein: CASSVGAAVGNEQYF. The CDR3 region has the DNA TGTGCCAGCAGCGTAGGGGCCGCCGTCGGGAACGAGCAGTACTTC. The full variable domain, its missing parts supplied by reference TRBV9 and TRBJ2-7, is DSGVTQTPKHLITATGQRVTLRCSPRSGDLSVYWYQQSLDQGLQFLIQYYNGEERAKGNILERFSAQQFPDLHSELNLSSLELGDSALYFCASSVGAAVGNEQYFGPGTRLTVT.

This clonotype appeared a single time. A much larger clone lies a single base off, so this may be a read error. The chain uses TRBV28 and TRBJ2-7, with D perhaps matching TRBD1 or TRBD2 (5 bases each). The CDR3 is made up of 15 amino acids. Per the germline V gene, CDR1 is MDHEN and CDR2 is SYDVKM. CDR3 region: CTSSPPRGHSYEQYF. For the CDR3, the DNA is TGTACCAGCAGCCCCCCACGGGGCCACTCCTACGAGCAGTACTTC.

This clonotype has only a few counts. J is TRBJ2-3 and V is TRBV9; D is undetermined. This CDR3 comprises 14 residues. The ends were cut back, 5 bases at V and 0 bases at J, with 10 bases in the middle. CDR1 is SGDLS, CDR2 YYNGEE, per germline. The CDR3 loop is CASSYYESTDTQYF. In nucleotides, the CDR3 is TGTGCCAGCAGTTACTACGAGAGCACAGATACGCAGTATTTT. Using reference TRBV9 and TRBJ2-3 for the parts outside the CDR3, the full variable domain is DSGVTQTPKHLITATGQRVTLRCSPRSGDLSVYWYQQSLDQGLQFLIQYYNGEERAKGNILERFSAQQFPDLHSELNLSSLELGDSALYFCASSYYESTDTQYFGPGTRLTVL.

This clonotype has at least ten counts. The chain combines TRBV28 with TRBJ2-1; TRBD1 matches at 8 bases. Germline CDR1 and CDR2: MDHEN and SYDVKM. J was trimmed by 1 base and V by 6 bases; bases with no gene match: 5. This CDR3 comprises 15 residues. The DNA for the CDR3 is TGTGCCAGCAGCCGAGGACAGGGTTCCTACAATGAGCAGTTCTTC. Translating it yields CASSRGQGSYNEQFF. The whole variable domain, remainder taken from reference TRBV28 and TRBJ2-1, is DVKVTQSSRYLVKRTGEKVFLECVQDMDHENMFWYRQDPGLGLRLIYFSYDVKMKEKGDIPEGYSVSREKKERFSLILESASTNQTSMYLCASSRGQGSYNEQFFGPGTRLTVL.

This chain connects TRBV14 to TRBJ1-3; D perhaps matches TRBD1 (5 bases). V gave up 3 bases and J gave up 0 bases, with 9 bases separating them. The CDR3 is 15 amino acids. Germline V gene data show CDR1 as SGHDN and CDR2 as FVKESK. CDR3: CASSHGASSGNTIYF. The CDR3 DNA sequence: TGTGCCAGCAGCCATGGGGCGAGCTCTGGAAACACCATATATTTT. Full variable domain (rest looked up from reference TRBV14 and TRBJ1-3): EAGVTQFPSHSVIEKGQTVTLRCDPISGHDNLYWYRRVMGKEIKFLLHFVKESKQDESGMPNNRFLAERTGGTYSTLKVQPAELEDSGVYFCASSHGASSGNTIYFGEGSWLTVV.

The chain uses TRBV7-2 and TRBJ2-1; TRBD2 might be the D (5 bases). This CDR3 is 13 amino acids long. Trimming removed 2 bases from V and 14 bases from J, with 16 bases in between. Per germline, CDR1 SGHTA and CDR2 FQGNSA. CDR3 amino acids: CASSLPSGSSKFF. The CDR3 region has the DNA TGTGCCAGCAGCTTACCCTCGGGATCTTCAAAGTTCTTC.

This chain joins TRBV7-6 and TRBJ2-1; D is undetermined. The V end was cut by 5 bases, the J end by 0 bases, with 8 bases between. The CDR3 is 14 residues long. Germline assignment: CDR1 SGHVS and CDR2 FNYEAQ. The CDR3 loop is CASSRPGSYNEQFF. The CDR3 coding sequence is TGTGCCAGCAGCAGGCCGGGCTCCTACAATGAGCAGTTCTTC.

CDR3 sequence: CASSWGLGYEQYF. The CDR3 DNA reads as TGTGCCAGCAGCTGGGGACTTGGGTACGAGCAGTACTTC. The rearrangement links TRBV5-4 to TRBJ2-7; D possibly corresponds to TRBD2 (6 bases). The CDR3 has 13 residues. V was trimmed by 3 bases and J by 4 bases, leaving 11 bases between them. CDR1 and CDR2 (germline): SGHNT, YYREEE (reference sequence).

This chain connects TRBV28 to TRBJ1-5; 8 nucleotides match TRBD1. CDR3 length: 15 amino acids. The junction had 10 bases not matched to a gene; V was cut back by 5 bases and J by 7 bases. CDR1 and CDR2 from the germline V gene are MDHEN and SYDVKM. The chain's CDR3 is CASSPDGTGYQPQHF. The CDR3 DNA sequence: TGTGCCAGCAGTCCAGACGGGACAGGTTACCAGCCCCAGCATTTT. Drawing the rest from reference TRBV28 and TRBJ1-5, the complete variable domain is DVKVTQSSRYLVKRTGEKVFLECVQDMDHENMFWYRQDPGLGLRLIYFSYDVKMKEKGDIPEGYSVSREKKERFSLILESASTNQTSMYLCASSPDGTGYQPQHFGDGTRLSIL.

This clonotype was counted at least ten times. V is TRBV20-1 and J is TRBJ2-3, with TRBD2 matching over 7 bases. This CDR3 comprises 16 residues. The germline V gene has CDR1 DFQATT and CDR2 SNEGSKA (reference sequence). The V segment lost 0 bases and the J segment 0 bases; nucleotides outside the gene matches: 6. As DNA, the CDR3 is TGCAGTGCTAGAGAACCCGCGGGAGCAAGCACAGATACGCAGTATTTT. This sequence encodes CSAREPAGASTDTQYF.

The rearrangement joins TRBV2 to TRBJ2-2; TRBD1 might be the D (6 bases). CDR1 is SNHLY, CDR2 FYNNEI, per germline. The CDR3 has 14 amino acids. Between the trimmed V and J ends, which lost 6 bases and 5 bases, there was a span of 13 bases. The CDR3 here is CASSTTTGTGELFF. CDR3 sequence (DNA): TGTGCCAGCAGCACCACCACAGGGACCGGGGAGCTGTTTTTT. The whole variable domain, remainder taken from reference TRBV2 and TRBJ2-2, is EPEVTQTPSHQVTQMGQEVILRCVPISNHLYFYWYRQILGQKVEFLVSFYNNEISEKSEIFDDQFSVERPDGSNFTLKIRSTKLEDSAMYFCASSTTTGTGELFFGEGSRLTVL.

This clonotype was picked up a small number of times. The chain is built from TRBV7-2 and TRBJ2-3; D perhaps matches TRBD2 (6 bases). In germline, CDR1 is SGHTA, CDR2 FQGNSA. The CDR3 runs to 17 residues. Trimming took off 3 bases at V and 4 bases at J, with 20 bases between the two ends. CDR3 DNA: TGTGCCAGCAGCTTCCAGGCGGGGCTAGCTTGGGCAGATACGCAGTATTTT. It specifies CASSFQAGLAWADTQYF.

This clonotype was found many times. The chain has TRBV6-1 and TRBJ2-7; 8 positions match TRBD2. Per the germline V gene, CDR1 is MNHNS and CDR2 is SASEGT. The junction had 14 bases not matched to a gene; V was cut back by 5 bases and J by 5 bases. The CDR3 extends over 16 amino acids. CDR3: CASSPSGRGDLHEQYF. The DNA for the CDR3 is TGTGCCAGCAGTCCTAGCGGGCGGGGAGACCTTCACGAGCAGTACTTC.

This clonotype was counted a few times. The chain carries TRBV12-3 or TRBV12-4 and TRBJ2-5, with 8 positions matching TRBD1. The V gene end was trimmed by 6 bases and the J gene end by 5 bases; junction bases not matched to a gene: 14. The CDR3 is 16 amino acids. The CDR3 is CASSPHQTGAGETQYF. DNA of the CDR3: TGTGCCAGCAGCCCACACCAGACAGGGGCTGGGGAGACCCAGTACTTC.

This clonotype was detected a few times. Given a much more abundant clone one base away, this may be a read error. This chain connects TRBV5-6 to TRBJ2-5; 7 positions match TRBD2. Germline CDR1 reads SGHDT; CDR2 reads YYEEEE. This CDR3 is 15 amino acids long. DNA of the CDR3: TGTGTCAGCAGCTCGACCGATCAGGGAGGGGAGACCCAGTGCTTC. It translates to CVSSSTDQGGETQCF.

This clonotype has ten or more counts. The chain is built from TRBV7-8 and TRBJ2-1; 8 nucleotides agree with TRBD1. The CDR3 totals 16 residues. V shed 5 bases, J shed 3 bases, and the junction held 9 bases outside the gene matches. Looked up from germline, CDR1 is SGHVS and CDR2 is FQNEAQ. Here the CDR3 DNA reads TGTGCCAGCAGCCATAGGACAGGGACCCTCTACAATGAGCAGTTCTTC. Its protein product is CASSHRTGTLYNEQFF.